Listed below are T cell receptor beta chains from one sample, sequenced in a study of PD-1 blockade in classical Hodgkin lymphoma. The method was immunoSEQ multiplex PCR; TCRdb's version includes in-frame clones alone and lacks a portion of them. The top ten clones hold approximately 22% of a sample with about 12,000 clones, approximately 90% of them seen once. The starting material was peripheral blood mononuclear cells (PBMCs), obtained at baseline. All receptors come from a human donor with classical Hodgkin lymphoma. Both conserved end residues are part of each CDR3. The D gene is left open where the match is weak. Not all rows give a size; the values are once, few, many and, for expanded clones, a class.

cdr3_nt cdr3_aa clone_size j_call v_call cdr3_length d_call
TGTGCCACCAGCAGAGATCAAGGACAGGGTCAAGAGACCCAGTACTTC CATSRDQGQGQETQYF - TRBJ2-5 TRBV15 16 TRBD1
TGTGCCTGGACCACAGGGGTGAACACTGAAGCTTTCTTT CAWTTGVNTEAFF - TRBJ1-1 TRBV30 13 TRBD1
TGTGCCAGCTCACGGACTAGCGGGGGTTACGAGCAGTACTTC CASSRTSGGYEQYF - TRBJ2-7 TRBV18 14 TRBD2
TGTGCCAGTAAGGGACAGGGGGGCATCGGGGAGCTGTTTTTT CASKGQGGIGELFF - TRBJ2-2 TRBV19 14 TRBD1
TGTGCCAGCAGTTACTCCGGACAGGGGGCGCGTGGCTACACCTTC CASSYSGQGARGYTF - TRBJ1-2 TRBV6-5 15 TRBD1
TGTGCCAGCAGTTCGCGGAGGGACAGGCAACATGGCTACACCTTC CASSSRRDRQHGYTF - TRBJ1-2 TRBV6-5 15 TRBD1
TGTGCCTGGAGTGTTGAAGCAAATTATGGCTACACCTTC CAWSVEANYGYTF few TRBJ1-2 TRBV30 13 -
TGTGCCAGCAGCCCGCAGACAGGGGGCATGGACGAGCAGTACTTC CASSPQTGGMDEQYF - TRBJ2-7 TRBV7-9 15 TRBD1
TGTGCCAGCAGCCCCGCGGCGGGGGCCTACGAGCAGTACTTC CASSPAAGAYEQYF once TRBJ2-7 TRBV7-8 14 TRBD2
TGCGCCAGCAGCTTGGCCGACCCCACCGGGGAGCTGTTTTTT CASSLADPTGELFF - TRBJ2-2 TRBV5-1 14 -
TGCAGCGTTGAAGGACAGTACGAGCAGTACTTC CSVEGQYEQYF - TRBJ2-7 TRBV29-1 11 -
TGCGCCAGCAGTGGTGGACAGGGGGTCGGCTACACCTTC CASSGGQGVGYTF - TRBJ1-2 TRBV10-1 13 TRBD1
TGTGCCAGCAGTTACTCGGCGACAGGAGGAAACACCATATATTTT CASSYSATGGNTIYF few TRBJ1-3 TRBV6-5 15 -
TGTGCCAGCAGTCCGCGGGGGGCTTCCGGGGAGCTGTTTTTT CASSPRGASGELFF - TRBJ2-2 TRBV27 14 TRBD2
TGTGCCAGTAGTATAGTTTACTCTCTGGGGGTTACAGATACGCAGTATTTT CASSIVYSLGVTDTQYF - TRBJ2-3 TRBV19 17 -
TGTGCCAGCAGCGTAGGATCGGGCCAAGAGACCCAGTACTTC CASSVGSGQETQYF - TRBJ2-5 TRBV9 14 -
TGTGCCAGCAGCCCACAGGGGGGAACAGATACGCAGTATTTT CASSPQGGTDTQYF - TRBJ2-3 TRBV2 14 TRBD1
TGTGCCAGCAGCTTGGCCTCAGGGGGGAGGAACATTCAGTACTTC CASSLASGGRNIQYF once TRBJ2-4 TRBV5-4 15 -
TGTGCCAGCAGCCAAACGACAGGGAGTAACTATGGCTACACCTTC CASSQTTGSNYGYTF - TRBJ1-2 TRBV9 15 TRBD1
TGTGCCAGCAGTGCACACGCTAACTATGGCTACACCTTC CASSAHANYGYTF few TRBJ1-2 TRBV2 13 -
TGTGCCAGCAGCTTAACTACAGCCACTGAAGCTTTCTTT CASSLTTATEAFF - TRBJ1-1 TRBV11-3 13 -